This record concerns one TCR beta chain sequence. Germline assignment: CDR1 KGHSH and CDR2 LQKENI. V shed 3 bases, J shed 6 bases, and the junction held 3 bases outside the gene matches. This CDR3 comprises 14 residues. Specified time point: baseline pretreatment blood. Documented treatment: 15 Gy SBRT to primary tumor, nephrectomy 4 weeks later. The sample originates from a study of radiation and T cells in renal cell carcinoma. Profiling relied on immunoSEQ multiplex PCR, and the TCRdb table lists in-frame clones only, not all of them. The sample records more than 140,000 clones, roughly 80% being singletons.

The material was blood, obtained from a patient whose treatment included radiotherapy and nephrectomy. The chain combines TRBV18 with TRBJ1-4; 8 bases line up with TRBD1. This receptor was taken from a woman aged 45-59 years with renal cell carcinoma. In nucleotides, the CDR3 is TGTGCCAGCTCACCGGAGACAGGGGATGAAAAACTGTTTTTT. Its translation is CASSPETGDEKLFF.